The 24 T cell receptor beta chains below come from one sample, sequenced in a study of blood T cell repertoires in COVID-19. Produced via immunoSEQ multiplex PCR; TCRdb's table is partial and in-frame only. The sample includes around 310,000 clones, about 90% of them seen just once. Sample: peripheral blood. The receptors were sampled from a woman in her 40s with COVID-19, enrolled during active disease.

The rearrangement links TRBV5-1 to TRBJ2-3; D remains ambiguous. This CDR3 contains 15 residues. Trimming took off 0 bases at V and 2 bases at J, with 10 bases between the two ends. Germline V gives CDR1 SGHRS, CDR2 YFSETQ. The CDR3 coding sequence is TGCGCCAGCAGCTTGGCCACGGTACTCACAGATACGCAGTATTTT. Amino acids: CASSLATVLTDTQYF.

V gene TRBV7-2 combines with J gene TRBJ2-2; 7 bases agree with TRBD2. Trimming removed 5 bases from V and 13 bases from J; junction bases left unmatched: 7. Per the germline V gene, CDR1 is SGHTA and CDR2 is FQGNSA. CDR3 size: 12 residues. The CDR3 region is CASSGGEQGLFF. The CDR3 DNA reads TGTGCCAGCAGCGGGGGGGAGCAGGGGCTGTTTTTT.

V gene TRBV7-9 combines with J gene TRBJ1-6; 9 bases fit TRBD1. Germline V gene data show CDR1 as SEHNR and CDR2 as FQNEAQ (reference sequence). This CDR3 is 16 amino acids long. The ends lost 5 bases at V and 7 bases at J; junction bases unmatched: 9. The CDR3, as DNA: TGTGCCAGCAGCCGCAACAGGGGGCGAGGGAATTCACCCCTCCACTTT. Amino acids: CASSRNRGRGNSPLHF.

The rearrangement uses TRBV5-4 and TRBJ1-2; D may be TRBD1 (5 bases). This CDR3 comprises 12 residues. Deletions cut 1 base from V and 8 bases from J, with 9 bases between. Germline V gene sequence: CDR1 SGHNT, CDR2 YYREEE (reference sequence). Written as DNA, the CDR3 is TGTGCCAGCAGCTTGAGGGGTTACGGCTACACCTTC. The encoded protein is CASSLRGYGYTF.

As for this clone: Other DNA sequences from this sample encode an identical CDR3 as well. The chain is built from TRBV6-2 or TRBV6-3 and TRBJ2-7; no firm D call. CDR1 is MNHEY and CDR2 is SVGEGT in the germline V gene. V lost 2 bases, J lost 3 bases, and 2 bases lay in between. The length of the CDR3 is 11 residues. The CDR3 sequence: CASSYLYEQYF. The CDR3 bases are TGTGCCAGCAGTTACCTCTACGAGCAGTACTTC.

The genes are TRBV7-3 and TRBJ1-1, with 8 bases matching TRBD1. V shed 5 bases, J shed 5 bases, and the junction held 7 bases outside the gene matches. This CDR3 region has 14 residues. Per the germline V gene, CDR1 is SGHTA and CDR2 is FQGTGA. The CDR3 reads CASSAQGALTEAFF. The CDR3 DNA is TGTGCCAGCAGCGCCCAGGGGGCGTTGACTGAAGCTTTCTTT.

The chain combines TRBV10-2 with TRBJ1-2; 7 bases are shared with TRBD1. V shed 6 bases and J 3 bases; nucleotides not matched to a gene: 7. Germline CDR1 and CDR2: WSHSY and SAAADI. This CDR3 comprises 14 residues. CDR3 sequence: CASSPQGPYYGYTF. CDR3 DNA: TGCGCCAGCAGCCCACAGGGGCCTTACTATGGCTACACCTTC.

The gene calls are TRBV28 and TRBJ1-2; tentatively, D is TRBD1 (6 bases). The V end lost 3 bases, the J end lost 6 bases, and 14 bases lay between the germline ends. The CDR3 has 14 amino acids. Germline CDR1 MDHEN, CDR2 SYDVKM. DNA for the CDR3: TGTGCCAGCAGTTTTTATAGTAACAGGGATGGCTACACCTTC. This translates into CASSFYSNRDGYTF.

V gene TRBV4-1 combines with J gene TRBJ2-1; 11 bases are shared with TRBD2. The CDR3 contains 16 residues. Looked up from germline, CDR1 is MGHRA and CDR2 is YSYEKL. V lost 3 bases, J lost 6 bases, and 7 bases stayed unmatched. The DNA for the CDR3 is TGCGCCAGCAGCCAGGCCCTTAGCGGGAGGGCCAATGAGCAGTTCTTC. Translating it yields CASSQALSGRANEQFF.

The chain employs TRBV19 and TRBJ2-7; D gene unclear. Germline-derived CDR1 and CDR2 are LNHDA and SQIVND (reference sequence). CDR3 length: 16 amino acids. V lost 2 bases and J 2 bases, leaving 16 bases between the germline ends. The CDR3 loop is CASSIRSWQATYEQYF. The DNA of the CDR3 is TGTGCCAGTAGTATACGTTCCTGGCAGGCAACCTACGAGCAGTACTTC.

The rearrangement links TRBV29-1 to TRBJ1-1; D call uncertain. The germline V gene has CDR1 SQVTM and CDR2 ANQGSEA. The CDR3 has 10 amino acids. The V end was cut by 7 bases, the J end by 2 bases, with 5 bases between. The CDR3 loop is CSGGNTEAFF. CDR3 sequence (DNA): TGCAGCGGCGGAAACACTGAAGCTTTCTTT.

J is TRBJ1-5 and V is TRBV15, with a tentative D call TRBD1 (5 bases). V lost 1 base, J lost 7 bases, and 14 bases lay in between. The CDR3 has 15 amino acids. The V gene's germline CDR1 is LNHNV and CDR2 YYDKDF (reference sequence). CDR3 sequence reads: CATSRGQGPNQPQHF. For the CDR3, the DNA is TGTGCCACCAGCAGAGGTCAGGGCCCGAACCAGCCCCAGCATTTT.

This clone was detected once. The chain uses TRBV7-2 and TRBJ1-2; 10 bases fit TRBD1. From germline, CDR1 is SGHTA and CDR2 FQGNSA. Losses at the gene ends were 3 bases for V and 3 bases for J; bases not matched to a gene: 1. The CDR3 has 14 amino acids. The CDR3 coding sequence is TGTGCCAGCAGCTTTGGGACAGGGGACTATGGCTACACCTTC. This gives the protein CASSFGTGDYGYTF.

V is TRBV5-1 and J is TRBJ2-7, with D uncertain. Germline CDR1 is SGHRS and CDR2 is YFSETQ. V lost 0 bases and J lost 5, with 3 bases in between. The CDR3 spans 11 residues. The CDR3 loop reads CASSLANEQYF. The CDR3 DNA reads TGCGCCAGCAGCTTGGCCAACGAGCAGTACTTC.

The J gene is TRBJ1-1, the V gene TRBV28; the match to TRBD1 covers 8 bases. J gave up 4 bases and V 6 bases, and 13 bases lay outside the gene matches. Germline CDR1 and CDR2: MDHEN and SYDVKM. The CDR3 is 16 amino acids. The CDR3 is CASSPLTDRALTEAFF. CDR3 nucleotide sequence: TGTGCCAGCAGCCCCCTAACGGACAGGGCCCTCACTGAAGCTTTCTTT.

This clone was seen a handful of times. Here the CDR3 reads CASSQYSGNSPLHF. DNA of the CDR3: TGTGCCAGCTCGCAGTACTCAGGCAATTCACCCCTCCACTTT. The chain has TRBV18 and TRBJ1-6, with D uncertain. CDR3 length: 14 amino acids. Trimming shortened V by 6 bases and J by 7 bases, and 13 bases separated the two germline ends. Germline values: CDR1 KGHSH, CDR2 LQKENI.

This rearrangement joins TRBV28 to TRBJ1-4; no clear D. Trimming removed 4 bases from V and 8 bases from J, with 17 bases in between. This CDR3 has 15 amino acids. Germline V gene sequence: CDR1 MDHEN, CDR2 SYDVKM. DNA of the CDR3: TGTGCCAGCAGTTCCCTATCAGGATCGAAGGAAAAACTGTTTTTT. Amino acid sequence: CASSSLSGSKEKLFF.

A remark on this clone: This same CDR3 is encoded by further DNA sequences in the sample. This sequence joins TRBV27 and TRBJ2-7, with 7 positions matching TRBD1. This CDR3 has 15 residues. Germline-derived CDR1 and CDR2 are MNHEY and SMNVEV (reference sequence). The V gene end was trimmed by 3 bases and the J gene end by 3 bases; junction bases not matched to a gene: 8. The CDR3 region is CASSLGIQGDYEQYF. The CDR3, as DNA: TGTGCCAGCAGTTTGGGGATCCAGGGGGACTACGAGCAGTACTTC.

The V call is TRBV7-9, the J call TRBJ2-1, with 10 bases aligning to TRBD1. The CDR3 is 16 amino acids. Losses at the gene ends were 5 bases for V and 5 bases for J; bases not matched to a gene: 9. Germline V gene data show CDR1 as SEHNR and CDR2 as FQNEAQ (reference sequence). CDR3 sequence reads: CASSPAGTGAHNEQFF. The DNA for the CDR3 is TGTGCCAGCAGCCCGGCCGGGACAGGGGCCCACAATGAGCAGTTCTTC.

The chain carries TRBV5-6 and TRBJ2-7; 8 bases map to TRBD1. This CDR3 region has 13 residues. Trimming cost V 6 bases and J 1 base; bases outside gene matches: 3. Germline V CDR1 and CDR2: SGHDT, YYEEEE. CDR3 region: CASNGQGSYEQYF. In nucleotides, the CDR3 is TGTGCCAGCAACGGACAGGGTTCCTACGAGCAGTACTTC. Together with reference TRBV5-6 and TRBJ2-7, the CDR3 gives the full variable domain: DAGVTQSPTHLIKTRGQQVTLRCSPKSGHDTVSWYQQALGQGPQFIFQYYEEEERQRGNFPDRFSGHQFPNYSSELNVNALLLGDSALYLCASNGQGSYEQYFGPGTRLTVT.

CDR3 DNA: TGCAGCGCCTCCCTCAGGGCCGGGGAGCAGTACTTC. It codes for CSASLRAGEQYF. The chain uses TRBV29-1 and TRBJ2-7; perhaps TRBD1 as D (5 bases). The V gene's germline CDR1 is SQVTM and CDR2 ANQGSEA. Trimming took off 7 bases at V and 7 bases at J, with 17 bases between the two ends. This CDR3 contains 12 residues.

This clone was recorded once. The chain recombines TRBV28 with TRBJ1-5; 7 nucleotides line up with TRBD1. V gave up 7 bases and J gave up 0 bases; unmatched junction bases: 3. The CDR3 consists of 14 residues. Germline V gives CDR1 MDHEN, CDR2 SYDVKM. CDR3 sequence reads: CASTRQGSNQPQHF. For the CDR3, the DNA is TGTGCCAGCACCAGACAGGGTAGCAATCAGCCCCAGCATTTT.

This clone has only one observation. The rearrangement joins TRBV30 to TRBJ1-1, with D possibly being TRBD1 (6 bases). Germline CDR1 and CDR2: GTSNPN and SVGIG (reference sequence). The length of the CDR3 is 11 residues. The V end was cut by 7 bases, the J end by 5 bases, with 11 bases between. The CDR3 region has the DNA TGTGCCTTACAGGGCGGAACTGAAGCTTTCTTT. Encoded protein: CALQGGTEAFF.

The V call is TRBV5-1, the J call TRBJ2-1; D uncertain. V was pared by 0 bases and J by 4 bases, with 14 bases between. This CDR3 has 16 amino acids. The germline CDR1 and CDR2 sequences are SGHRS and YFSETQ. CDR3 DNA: TGCGCCAGCAGCTTGGAACCGTCACCGGAGTACAATGAGCAGTTCTTC. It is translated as CASSLEPSPEYNEQFF.